One and the same sample provided the 5 T cell receptor beta chains below, sequenced in a study of blood T cell repertoires in COVID-19 (dated by TCRdb to the early 2020s). The library was built by means of the immunoSEQ multiplex PCR assay. Entries here come from immuneACCESS through TCRdb and include only in-frame sequences with V and J called. Some clones fail to appear in such tables; in the studies checked, an unresolved V gene covers under half of the shortfall, and the cause of the remainder is unknown. Counted in this sample were some 200,000 clones; 90% to 95% of them appeared once. The ten largest clones capture roughly 1.2% of the sample. Sample: peripheral blood. These receptors all come from a man aged 30 to 39 with acute or convalescent COVID-19.

The rearrangement uses TRBV28 and TRBJ2-1; 7 bases match TRBD1. Germline V lookup: CDR1 MDHEN, CDR2 SYDVKM. V was clipped by 2 bases and J by 4 bases; unmatched bases: 5. The CDR3 is 15 amino acids. The CDR3 DNA follows: TGTGCCAGCAGTTTAGGCAGGGGGAGATACAATGAGCAGTTCTTC. Its translation: CASSLGRGRYNEQFF.

The chain carries TRBV5-1 and TRBJ2-2; weak D call: TRBD1 (5 bases). CDR1 and CDR2 (germline): SGHRS, YFSETQ. The V end lost 3 bases, the J end lost 3 bases, and 12 bases lay between the germline ends. The CDR3 totals 15 residues. CDR3 coding DNA: TGCGCCAGCAGCTCTGACAGTACTTACACCGGGGAGCTGTTTTTT. This gives the protein CASSSDSTYTGELFF.

The chain joins TRBV10-3 to TRBJ2-7; 8 bases are a match to TRBD1. V dropped 6 bases and J dropped 7; count of bases not matched to a gene: 8. The CDR3 sequence is 13 residues long. CDR1 and CDR2 (germline): ENHRY, SYGVKD. CDR3 loop: CAIRRDRGWEQYF. CDR3 coding DNA: TGTGCCATCAGAAGAGACAGGGGTTGGGAGCAGTACTTC.

The count of this clone is one. The V call is TRBV18, the J call TRBJ1-1; D unclear. Germline assignment: CDR1 KGHSH and CDR2 LQKENI. The V end was cut by 3 bases, the J end by 2 bases, with 13 bases between. The CDR3 has 15 residues. CDR3 sequence reads: CASSPTEAPNTEAFF. The DNA for the CDR3 is TGTGCCAGCTCACCTACGGAGGCCCCCAACACTGAAGCTTTCTTT.

The chain carries TRBV4-1 and TRBJ1-1, with D possibly being TRBD1 (5 bases). The V gene's germline CDR1 is MGHRA and CDR2 YSYEKL. Trimming removed 1 base from V and 6 bases from J, with 15 bases in between. There are 15 residues in the CDR3. The CDR3 sequence is CASSQGWRGGAEAFF. The CDR3 bases are TGCGCCAGCAGCCAAGGATGGCGGGGCGGGGCTGAAGCTTTCTTT.